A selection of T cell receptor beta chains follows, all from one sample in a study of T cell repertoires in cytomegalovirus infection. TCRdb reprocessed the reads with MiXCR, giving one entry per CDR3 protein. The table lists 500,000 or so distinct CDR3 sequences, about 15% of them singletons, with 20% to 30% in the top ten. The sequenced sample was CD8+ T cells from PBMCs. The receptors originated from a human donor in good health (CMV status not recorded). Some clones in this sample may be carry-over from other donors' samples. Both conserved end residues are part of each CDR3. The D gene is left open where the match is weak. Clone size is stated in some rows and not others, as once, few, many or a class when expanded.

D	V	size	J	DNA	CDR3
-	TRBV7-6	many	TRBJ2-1	TGTGCCAGCAGCTTAGGGGTGGGGTTATACAATGAGCAGTTCTTC	CASSLGVGLYNEQFF
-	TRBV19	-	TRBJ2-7	TGTGCCAGTAGCACCGGGACCCCCTACGAGCAGTACTTC	CASSTGTPYEQYF
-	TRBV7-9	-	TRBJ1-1	TGTGCCAGCAGTCCCACGTTAGGGGCGAACACTGAAGCTTTCTTT	CASSPTLGANTEAFF
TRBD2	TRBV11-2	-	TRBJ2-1	TGTGCCAGCAGCTTAAAAGCGGGAGGGAGGGATGAGCAGTTCTTC	CASSLKAGGRDEQFF
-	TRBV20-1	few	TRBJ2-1	TGCAGTGTCGCGACGGACTACTACAATGAGCAGTTCTTC	CSVATDYYNEQFF
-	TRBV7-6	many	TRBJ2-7	TGTGCCAGCAGCCCCCCCGTAAGCTACGAGCAGTACTTC	CASSPPVSYEQYF
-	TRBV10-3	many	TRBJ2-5	TGTGCCATCAGTGAGCCCAAACGGGTAACCCAGTACTTC	CAISEPKRVTQYF
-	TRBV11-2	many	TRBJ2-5	TGTGCCAGCAGCAATCAGTGGGGCGGGGAGACCCAGTACTTC	CASSNQWGGETQYF
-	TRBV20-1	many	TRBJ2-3	TGCAGTGCTAGGTTTGGCGGGACCTCCACAGATACGCAGTATTTT	CSARFGGTSTDTQYF
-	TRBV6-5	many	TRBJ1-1	TGTGCCAGCAGTTACTCTGGCCATGGCACTGAAGCTTTCTTT	CASSYSGHGTEAFF
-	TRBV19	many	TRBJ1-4	TGTGCCAGTAGCCCCTTTATTAGGGGTTCGGATGAAAAACTGTTTTTT	CASSPFIRGSDEKLFF
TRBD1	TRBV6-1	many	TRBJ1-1	TGTGCCAGCAGTTATCCCACAGCAGGGGGGGATACTGAAGCTTTCTTT	CASSYPTAGGDTEAFF
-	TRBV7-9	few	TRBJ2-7	TGTGCCAGCAGCAACAGGAGGTACGAGCAGTACTTC	CASSNRRYEQYF
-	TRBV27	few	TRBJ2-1	TGTGCCAGCAGTAAAGGGTCCCTAAGGGGTGAGCAGTTCTTC	CASSKGSLRGEQFF
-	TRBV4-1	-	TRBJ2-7	TGCGCCAGCAGCCAAGAACAGGGCCAGCAGTACTTC	CASSQEQGQQYF
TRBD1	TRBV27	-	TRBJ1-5	TGTGCCAGCAGTCACAGGGGAGTAAATCAGCCCCAGCATTTT	CASSHRGVNQPQHF
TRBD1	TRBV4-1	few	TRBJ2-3	TGCGCCAGCAGCCCAACAGGGGGCAAGGGAGATACGCAGTATTTT	CASSPTGGKGDTQYF
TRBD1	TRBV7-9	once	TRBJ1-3	TGTGCCAGCAGCTCCCAAACCGGGACAGGGAGAAGTTGGTCTGGAAACACCATATATTTT	CASSSQTGTGRSWSGNTIYF
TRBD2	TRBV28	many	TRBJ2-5	TGTGCCAGCAGTCCGTCCCTAGCGGGAGGGACTGAGACCCAGTACTTC	CASSPSLAGGTETQYF
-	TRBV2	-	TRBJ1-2	TGTGCCAGCAGTGAAGCGAGGACGGGCTATGGCTACACCTTC	CASSEARTGYGYTF
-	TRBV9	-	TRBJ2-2	TGTGCCAGCAGCGCCTCTCGACTCAACACCGGGGAGCTGTTTTTT	CASSASRLNTGELFF
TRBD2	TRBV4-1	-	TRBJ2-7	TGCGCCAGCAGCCAACGGGCGACTAGCGGGAGCTCCAACGAGCAGTACTTC	CASSQRATSGSSNEQYF
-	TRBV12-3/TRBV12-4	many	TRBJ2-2	TGTGCCAGCAGCCCCCGTGGGCAGGATATGCCACCGAACACCGGGGAGCTGTTTTTT	CASSPRGQDMPPNTGELFF
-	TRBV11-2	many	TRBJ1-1	TGTGCCAGTAAACTACCGGACAGCCCGAACACTGAAGCTTTCTTT	CASKLPDSPNTEAFF
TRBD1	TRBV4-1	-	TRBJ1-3	TGCGCCAGCAGCCCAAGCCCGGGACAGTACTCTGGAAACACCATATATTTT	CASSPSPGQYSGNTIYF
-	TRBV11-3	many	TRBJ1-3	TGTGCCAGCAGCACCCGAGGCAGGGAAGGCGGAGGAAACACCATATATTTT	CASSTRGREGGGNTIYF
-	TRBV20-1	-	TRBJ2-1	TGCAGTGCTAGTAGTCAGGGAAAGTACAATGAGCAGTTCTTC	CSASSQGKYNEQFF
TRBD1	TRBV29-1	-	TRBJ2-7	TGCAGTGCATTGGACAGGGAACCCTACGAGCAGTACTTC	CSALDREPYEQYF
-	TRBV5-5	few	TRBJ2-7	TGTGCCAGCAGCCAGCGGGCGGCCTACGAGCAGTACTTC	CASSQRAAYEQYF
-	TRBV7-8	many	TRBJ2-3	TGTGCCAGCATACTTAGCGTCAGCACAGATACGCAGTATTTT	CASILSVSTDTQYF
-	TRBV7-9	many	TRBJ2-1	TGTGCCAGCAGCTTAGCCAAGACCGGACACAATGAGCAGTTCTTC	CASSLAKTGHNEQFF
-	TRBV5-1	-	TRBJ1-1	TGCGCCAGTTCAGCTAAGCCTGACACTGAAGCTTTCTTT	CASSAKPDTEAFF
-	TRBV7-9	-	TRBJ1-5	TGTGCCAGCAGCTTAGGACAGAGCGGGGGAGAGCCCCAGCATTTT	CASSLGQSGGEPQHF
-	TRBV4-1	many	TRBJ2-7	TGCGCCAGCAGCCAAGTCGGCAAATCCTACGAGCAGTACTTC	CASSQVGKSYEQYF
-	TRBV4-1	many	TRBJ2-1	TGCGCCAGCAGCCAAGATGGGGGCAATGAGCAGTTCTTC	CASSQDGGNEQFF
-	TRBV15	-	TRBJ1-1	TGTGCCACCAGCAGAGATGTAGGGGAAGGCACTGAAGCTTTCTTT	CATSRDVGEGTEAFF
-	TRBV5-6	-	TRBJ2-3	TGTATAGGAGGGTACGGCACAGATACGCAGTATTTT	CIGGYGTDTQYF
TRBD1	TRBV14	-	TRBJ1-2	TGTGCCAGCAGCCAAGGGACAGGACATTCCTATGGCTACACCTTC	CASSQGTGHSYGYTF
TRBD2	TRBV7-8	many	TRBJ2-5	TGTGCCAGCAGCTTAGGGTTAGCGGGGAACCAAGAGACCCAGTACTTC	CASSLGLAGNQETQYF
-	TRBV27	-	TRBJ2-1	TGTGCCAGCAGTCCCTCCATCGGGATATACAATGAGCAGTTCTTC	CASSPSIGIYNEQFF
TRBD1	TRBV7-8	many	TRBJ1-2	TGTGCCAGCAGCCCCGCGACAGGGGGCGCGTTTGGCTACACCTTC	CASSPATGGAFGYTF
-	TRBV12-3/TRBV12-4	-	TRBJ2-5	TGTGCCAGCAGCCTCTCCGGGACACCGCCGGCCCAGTACTTC	CASSLSGTPPAQYF
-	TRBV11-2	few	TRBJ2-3	TGTGCCAGCAGCTTAACGTGGTTAACAGATACGCAGTATTTT	CASSLTWLTDTQYF
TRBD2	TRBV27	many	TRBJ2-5	TGTGCCAGCTTCGGGACTAGCGCCGGGGCGGGGAGTTCAGAGACCCAGTACTTC	CASFGTSAGAGSSETQYF
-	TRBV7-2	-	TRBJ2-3	TGTGCCAGCAGCACAACGTGGGGGCCGGATAGCACAGATACGCCGTATTTT	CASSTTWGPDSTDTPYF
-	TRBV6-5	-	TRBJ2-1	TGTGCCAGCAGTTACTCGATGGTAAACCCCGTGTTCTTC	CASSYSMVNPVFF
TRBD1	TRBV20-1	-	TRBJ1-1	TGCAGTGCTAGAGCCCCAGGGGGTCTGATGAACACTGAAGCTTTCTTT	CSARAPGGLMNTEAFF
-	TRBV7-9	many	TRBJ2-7	TGTGCCAGCAGCTCACCGGGACGGCGTGTCCACGAGCAGTACTTC	CASSSPGRRVHEQYF
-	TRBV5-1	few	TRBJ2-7	TGCGCCAGCAGCTTGGAGGGGGGACCTCCTACCGAGCAGTACTTC	CASSLEGGPPTEQYF
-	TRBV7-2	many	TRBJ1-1	TGTGCCAGCATTTCGGTTTCTGAAGCTTTCTTT	CASISVSEAFF
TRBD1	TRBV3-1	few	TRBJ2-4	TGTGCCAGCCGTGATACAGGGGGTCCTTGGGACATTCAGTACTTC	CASRDTGGPWDIQYF
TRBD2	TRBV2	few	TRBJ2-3	TGTGCCAGCAGTGGGGGGTTGACTAGCGGGGTGACAGATACGCAGTATTTT	CASSGGLTSGVTDTQYF
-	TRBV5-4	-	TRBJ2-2	TGTGCCATCCAGGTGAACACCGGGGAGCTGTTTTTT	CAIQVNTGELFF
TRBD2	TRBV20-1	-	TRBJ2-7	TGCAGTGCTAGGCCCCCCTCTAGCGGAACCTACGAGCAGTACTTC	CSARPPSSGTYEQYF
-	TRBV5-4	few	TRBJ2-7	TGTGCCAGCAGCTTGGATCATCGCTCCTACGAGCAGTACTTC	CASSLDHRSYEQYF
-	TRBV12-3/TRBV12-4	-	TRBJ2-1	TGTGCCAGCAGTCAGACTAGTAATGAGCAGTTCTTC	CASSQTSNEQFF
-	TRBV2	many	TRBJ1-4	TGTGCCAGCAGTGAGCCGGGACTAGCGAATGAAAAACTGTTTTTT	CASSEPGLANEKLFF
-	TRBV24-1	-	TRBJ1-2	TGTGCCACCAGTGACGCCGACGCCGCTTATGGCTACACCTTC	CATSDADAAYGYTF